This entry features one TCR beta chain sequence. Some clones are missing from TCRdb's copy, which holds only in-frame ones; the method was immunoSEQ multiplex PCR. The data contain 50,000 to 70,000 clones, 91% of them singletons. These data are taken from a study of technical replicates of blood from several donors. V lost 2 bases and J 6 bases, leaving 8 bases between the germline ends. CDR1 is SGHNT and CDR2 is YYREEE in the germline V gene (reference sequence). The CDR3 runs 12 residues. Material for sequencing was PBMCs. The J gene is TRBJ1-2, the V gene TRBV5-4; TRBD1 might be the D (5 bases). The TCR sequence derives from a human donor in good health. Some clones in this sample may be carry-over from other donors' samples. The chain's CDR3 is CASSFPGNGYTF. The CDR3 DNA sequence: TGTGCCAGCAGCTTCCCAGGGAATGGCTACACCTTC.